Shown below are 28 T cell receptor beta chains from a single sample sequenced in a study of shared clonotypes between healthy human individuals. Sequencing used immunoSEQ multiplex PCR; TCRdb keeps in-frame clones, though not all of them. The table includes some 1 million clones, around four fifths detected once. The sample comprised memory CD4+ T cells sorted from blood. Subset specified: CD45RA-negative fraction. All receptors come from a young man in good health.

The V call is TRBV10-1, the J call TRBJ2-7, with D possibly matching TRBD1 (7 bases). Germline V gene lookup returns CDR1 WNHNN and CDR2 SYGVQD (reference sequence). V dropped 5 bases and J dropped 6 bases, with 11 bases sitting between them. CDR3 length equals 12 residues. The CDR3 spells CASSPGGSEQYF. DNA for the CDR3: TGCGCCAGCAGTCCAGGGGGGAGCGAGCAGTACTTC.

This sequence joins TRBV4-3 and TRBJ2-3, with TRBD2 as a possible D gene (6 bases). Germline V lookup: CDR1 LGHNA, CDR2 YSLEER. The CDR3 runs 14 residues. Trimming took 3 bases from V and 1 from J, leaving 8 bases between them. In nucleotides, the CDR3 is TGCGCCAGCAGCCAGGGGGGAGGCACAGATACGCAGTATTTT. It yields the protein CASSQGGGTDTQYF.

This clone has more than one count but fewer than ten. The chain links TRBV6-1 to TRBJ1-5; the D is unclear. The V gene lost 6 bases and the J gene lost 9 bases, with 12 bases spanning the gap. Per the germline V gene, CDR1 is MNHNS and CDR2 is SASEGT. The CDR3 covers 12 residues. The CDR3 DNA is TGTGCCAGCAGCGTCTTAGGTTGGCCCCAGCATTTT. Translation: CASSVLGWPQHF.

V is TRBV5-5 and J is TRBJ1-6; the D gene is possibly TRBD1 (5 bases). From germline, CDR1 is SGHKS and CDR2 YYEKEE (reference sequence). The CDR3 spans 19 residues. V lost 1 base to trimming and J lost 2 bases, with 19 bases between them. The DNA for the CDR3 is TGTGCCAGCAGCTTGTCGGGCGGGGGAACTGGGACCTATAATTCACCCCTCCACTTT. It is translated as CASSLSGGGTGTYNSPLHF.

The V call is TRBV19, the J call TRBJ1-4, with D perhaps TRBD1 (6 bases). The CDR3 sequence is 15 residues long. Trimming removed 5 bases at V and 2 bases at J, with 12 bases between. Germline assignment: CDR1 LNHDA and CDR2 SQIVND (reference sequence). The DNA of the CDR3 is TGTGCCAGTAGTTTACAGGGAGATACTAATGAAAAACTGTTTTTT. Protein product: CASSLQGDTNEKLFF.

The rearrangement joins TRBV2 to TRBJ1-6, with D uncertain. The CDR3 is 13 residues long. Germline CDR1 reads SNHLY; CDR2 reads FYNNEI. Trimming shortened V by 4 bases and J by 7 bases, and 8 bases separated the two germline ends. CDR3 sequence (DNA): TGTGCCAGCAGTGGTCGGGAGAATTCACCCCTCCACTTT. Translating it yields CASSGRENSPLHF.

This chain connects TRBV12-5 to TRBJ2-5; D unresolved. Germline CDR1 and CDR2: LGHNT and FRNRAP. The length of the CDR3 is 13 residues. Trimming pared 4 bases from V and 5 bases from J, leaving 11 bases between. CDR3 coding DNA: TGTGCTAGTGGTTCCCCCACGAGTGAGACCCAGTACTTC. Translating gives CASGSPTSETQYF. Supplemented by reference TRBV12-5 and TRBJ2-5, the full variable domain reads DARVTQTPRHKVTEMGQEVTMRCQPILGHNTVFWYRQTMMQGLELLAYFRNRAPLDDSGMPKDRFSAEMPDATLATLKIQPSEPRDSAVYFCASGSPTSETQYFGPGTRLLVL.

This rearrangement joins TRBV5-1 to TRBJ2-2; D may correspond to TRBD1 or TRBD2 (5 bases each). The CDR3 has 14 amino acids. Germline CDR1 is SGHRS and CDR2 is YFSETQ. Between the trimmed V and J ends, which lost 4 bases and 7 bases, there was a span of 14 bases. CDR3 bases: TGCGCCAGCAGCGGGACGGAGGTGGGCGGGGAGCTGTTTTTT. Its protein is CASSGTEVGGELFF.

V gene TRBV2 combines with J gene TRBJ2-5; weak D call: TRBD2 (5 bases). This CDR3 is built from 14 residues. CDR1 SNHLY and CDR2 FYNNEI come from the germline V gene. V was trimmed by 10 bases and J by 0 bases, leaving 15 bases between them. CDR3 sequence: CATPKGANQETQYF. CDR3 nucleotides: TGTGCCACCCCAAAGGGAGCCAACCAAGAGACCCAGTACTTC.

CDR3 residues: CASSLRTGGLETQYF. The CDR3 DNA reads TGCGCCAGCAGTCTGCGGACAGGGGGCTTGGAGACCCAGTACTTC. The chain has TRBV5-1 and TRBJ2-5; TRBD1 aligns across 11 bases. J lost 5 bases, V lost 5 bases, and 8 bases had no gene match. CDR1 and CDR2 (germline): SGHRS, YFSETQ. The CDR3 is made up of 15 amino acids.

This chain joins TRBV5-1 and TRBJ2-1; D unresolved. Germline V lookup: CDR1 SGHRS, CDR2 YFSETQ. This CDR3 contains 13 residues. The germline V and J ends were trimmed by 7 bases and 5 bases, with 13 bases remaining between them. CDR3: CASRLANNNEQFF. The CDR3 nucleotides are TGCGCCAGCCGACTTGCCAATAACAATGAGCAGTTCTTC.

The chain combines TRBV29-1 with TRBJ2-1, with TRBD2 matching over 10 bases. The CDR3 contains 16 residues. Losses at the gene ends were 1 base for V and 7 bases for J; bases not matched to a gene: 10. Germline CDR1 SQVTM, CDR2 ANQGSEA. CDR3 nucleotides: TGCAGCGTTGAAGTCGGACTAGCGGTGTTGGGAAATGAGCAGTTCTTC. Encoded protein: CSVEVGLAVLGNEQFF.

The V call is TRBV18, the J call TRBJ1-1, with D possibly TRBD1 on 5 matching bases. CDR1 KGHSH and CDR2 LQKENI come from the germline V gene. The V and J ends lost 5 bases and 1 base respectively, with 11 bases between them. CDR3 length: 14 residues. The CDR3 sequence: CASSAGATNTEAFF. The CDR3, as DNA: TGTGCCAGCTCAGCCGGGGCAACGAACACTGAAGCTTTCTTT. Looking up the rest from reference TRBV18 and TRBJ1-1 gives the full variable domain: NAGVMQNPRHLVRRRGQEARLRCSPMKGHSHVYWYRQLPEEGLKFMVYLQKENIIDESGMPKERFSAEFPKEGPSILRIQQVVRGDSAAYFCASSAGATNTEAFFGQGTRLTVV.

V usage is TRBV6-6 and J usage is TRBJ1-6, with 9 bases identical to TRBD1. The CDR3 has 16 amino acids. CDR1 and CDR2 (germline): MNHNY, SVGAGI (reference sequence). The J segment lost 10 bases and the V segment lost 5 bases, leaving 12 bases of the junction unmatched. The CDR3 loop is CASSPGTGRRGSPLHF. DNA for the CDR3: TGTGCCAGCAGTCCGGGGACAGGGCGGAGAGGGTCACCCCTCCACTTT.

The gene calls are TRBV5-4 and TRBJ2-3, with 7 bases identical to TRBD2. Germline CDR1 and CDR2: SGHNT and YYREEE (reference sequence). V trimming: 4 bases; J trimming: 6 bases; junction bases outside the gene matches: 11. CDR3 length: 15 amino acids. In DNA form, the CDR3 reads TGTGCCAGCAGCAACCTACTAGCGCCGGGGGATACGCAGTATTTT. It encodes CASSNLLAPGDTQYF.

This clone was picked up a small number of times. The rearrangement links TRBV19 to TRBJ2-3, with D possibly being TRBD1 (5 bases). From germline, CDR1 is LNHDA and CDR2 SQIVND (reference sequence). The V end was cut by 4 bases, the J end by 3 bases, with 11 bases between. The CDR3 totals 14 residues. Here the CDR3 DNA reads TGTGCCAGTAGTAGCACAGGTGGTACAGATACGCAGTATTTT. It encodes CASSSTGGTDTQYF.

The chain has TRBV28 and TRBJ2-5, with D hard to call. The CDR3 is made up of 9 amino acids. The germline V gene has CDR1 MDHEN and CDR2 SYDVKM. Trimming cost V 7 bases and J 10 bases, with 7 bases left between them. CDR3 region: CASKKGQYF. Written as DNA, the CDR3 is TGTGCCAGCAAGAAAGGCCAGTACTTC.

This rearrangement joins TRBV19 to TRBJ2-1, with D uncertain. Between the trimmed V and J ends, which lost 5 bases and 5 bases, there was a span of 10 bases. The germline V gene has CDR1 LNHDA and CDR2 SQIVND (reference sequence). The CDR3 has 13 residues. The CDR3 is CASSPRGDNEQFF. The CDR3 region has the DNA TGTGCCAGTAGTCCACGTGGCGACAATGAGCAGTTCTTC.

The chain carries TRBV7-9 and TRBJ1-1, with 10 positions matching TRBD1. The CDR3 consists of 17 residues. Germline V gene data show CDR1 as SEHNR and CDR2 as FQNEAQ (reference sequence). With V trimmed by 5 bases and J by 3 bases, 12 bases remained unmatched. The CDR3 DNA follows: TGTGCCAGCAGCGCGCGACAGGGGGCGCCAGCCGACACTGAAGCTTTCTTT. Amino acids: CASSARQGAPADTEAFF.

The chain recombines TRBV28 with TRBJ2-2, with 11 bases aligning to TRBD1. Germline assignment: CDR1 MDHEN and CDR2 SYDVKM. Unmatched junction bases numbered 7, after V lost 4 bases and J lost 6 bases. The CDR3 extends over 16 amino acids. Here the CDR3 reads CASSSRGTGGAGELFF. CDR3 in DNA: TGTGCCAGCAGTTCACGAGGGACAGGGGGGGCCGGGGAGCTGTTTTTT.

V gene TRBV28 combines with J gene TRBJ2-5, with TRBD1 matching over 8 bases. Germline-derived CDR1 and CDR2 are MDHEN and SYDVKM. V lost 2 bases to trimming and J lost 4 bases; unmatched junction nucleotides: 3. This CDR3 comprises 14 residues. The CDR3 DNA reads as TGTGCCAGCAGTTTAGACAGGGGCAGAGAGACCCAGTACTTC. Its protein is CASSLDRGRETQYF.

The chain uses TRBV5-4 and TRBJ2-5; D is unclear. This CDR3 has 15 residues. In germline, CDR1 is SGHNT, CDR2 YYREEE (reference sequence). Trimming cost V 2 bases and J 0 bases, with 11 bases left between them. The CDR3 loop is CASSFGNKYQETQYF. Written as DNA, the CDR3 is TGTGCCAGCAGCTTTGGAAACAAGTACCAAGAGACCCAGTACTTC.

This clone was seen more than once but under ten times. V usage is TRBV6-6 and J usage is TRBJ2-7, with 8 bases fitting TRBD2. The J segment lost 5 bases and the V segment lost 6 bases, leaving 9 bases of the junction unmatched. Germline V lookup: CDR1 MNHNY, CDR2 SVGAGI (reference sequence). The CDR3 consists of 14 residues. CDR3 DNA: TGTGCCAGCAGCATAGGACTAGCTTACGACGAGCAGTACTTC. Its translation is CASSIGLAYDEQYF.

This clone was detected ten times or more. The genes are TRBV7-8 and TRBJ1-1; tentatively, D is TRBD1 (6 bases). Germline CDR1 reads SGHVS; CDR2 reads FQNEAQ. This CDR3 spans 17 amino acids. V shed 5 bases and J shed 2 bases, with 21 bases lying between them. The CDR3 is CASSPKRGGVGNTEAFF. In DNA, the CDR3 is TGTGCCAGCAGCCCCAAACGGGGGGGCGTTGGTAACACTGAAGCTTTCTTT.

V and J are TRBV6-5 and TRBJ2-3; 9 nucleotides match TRBD1. The CDR3 has 15 amino acids. CDR1 is MNHEY, CDR2 SVGAGI, per germline. Trimming cost V 5 bases and J 4 bases; bases outside gene matches: 7. Written as DNA, the CDR3 is TGTGCCAGCAGTCTTGGGACAGGGAGACCAGATACGCAGTATTTT. Protein sequence: CASSLGTGRPDTQYF.

The rearrangement joins TRBV7-8 to TRBJ2-7; 10 bases match TRBD1. Germline CDR1 reads SGHVS; CDR2 reads FQNEAQ. Losses at the gene ends were 4 bases for V and 6 bases for J; bases not matched to a gene: 6. CDR3 length: 14 amino acids. CDR3 loop: CASSWGQGYGEQYF. Here the CDR3 DNA reads TGTGCCAGCAGCTGGGGACAGGGGTATGGCGAGCAGTACTTC.

The table lists this clone with a few counts. The V and J genes are TRBV6-4 and TRBJ1-2; 8 positions match TRBD1. Germline trimming cut 4 bases from V and 4 bases from J; bases unmatched to any gene: 5. The CDR3 runs to 14 residues. CDR1 is MRHNA and CDR2 is SNTAGT in the germline V gene. The CDR3 DNA reads as TGTGCCAGCAGTGCGACAGGGGTTGGCTATGGCTACACCTTC. It translates to CASSATGVGYGYTF.

V gene TRBV10-2 combines with J gene TRBJ2-3, with no clear D. The CDR3 has 15 amino acids. Trimming took 8 bases from V and 0 from J, leaving 15 bases between them. Germline V CDR1 and CDR2: WSHSY, SAAADI. This chain's CDR3 is CASLPAKASTDTQYF. CDR3 bases: TGCGCCAGCCTGCCCGCGAAGGCTAGCACAGATACGCAGTATTTT.